This passage covers 21 T cell receptor beta chains from one sample sequenced in a study of blood T cell repertoires in COVID-19. Data came from immunoSEQ multiplex PCR; TCRdb stores just in-frame clones and leaves some out. The data show roughly 300,000 clones, approximately 92% seen once. The specimen sequenced was PBMCs or T cells enriched from blood (not recorded which). These receptors originate from a woman aged 25 to 39 who had recovered from COVID-19.

The chain joins TRBV7-3 to TRBJ2-1, with TRBD2 matching 9 bases. CDR1 is SGHTA and CDR2 is FQGTGA in the germline V gene. Germline trimming cut 1 base from V and 12 bases from J; bases unmatched to any gene: 4. This CDR3 has 13 amino acids. The CDR3 sequence is CASSLSEAGGQFF. CDR3 nucleotide sequence: TGTGCCAGCAGCTTAAGTGAAGCGGGGGGGCAGTTCTTC.

Details on this clone: The junction shows a germline mismatch at one end, possibly a read error. The chain combines TRBV28 with TRBJ2-1; 14 nucleotides align to TRBD2. Germline CDR1 reads MDHEN; CDR2 reads SYDVKM. CDR3 length: 14 amino acids. CDR3 amino acids: CASRLGLAGDELFF. CDR3 DNA sequence: TGTGCCAGCAGGTTGGGACTAGCGGGAGACGAGCTGTTCTTC.

This chain's CDR3 is CASSSGEQYF. CDR3 coding DNA: TGTGCCAGCAGTTCGGGTGAGCAGTACTTC. The chain uses TRBV28 and TRBJ2-7, with unresolved D. CDR3 size: 10 residues. Trimming stripped 4 bases from V and 7 bases from J, with 5 bases between. The V gene's germline CDR1 is MDHEN and CDR2 SYDVKM.

The rearrangement joins TRBV10-3 to TRBJ2-7, with TRBD1 matching over 8 bases. This CDR3 region has 15 residues. Per germline, CDR1 ENHRY and CDR2 SYGVKD. V shed 6 bases, J shed 6 bases, and the junction held 13 bases outside the gene matches. The CDR3 protein is CAIRGSTGAGGEQYF. The CDR3 DNA reads as TGTGCCATCAGAGGCTCGACAGGGGCAGGGGGCGAGCAGTACTTC.

The J gene is TRBJ1-3, the V gene TRBV19; maybe TRBD1 (5 bases). Germline-derived CDR1 and CDR2 are LNHDA and SQIVND (reference sequence). The CDR3 runs to 14 residues. V was cut by 5 bases and J by 2 bases, with 10 bases left in between. DNA for the CDR3: TGTGCCAGTAGTCAGGGTCGAGCTGGAAACACCATATATTTT. It encodes CASSQGRAGNTIYF.

This clone was detected a few times. This chain joins TRBV4-1 and TRBJ2-7, with 8 positions matching TRBD1. The CDR3 consists of 16 residues. Germline V CDR1 and CDR2: MGHRA, YSYEKL. V shed 0 bases, J shed 0 bases, and the junction held 4 bases outside the gene matches. The DNA of the CDR3 is TGCGCCAGCAGCCAAGATCTTACAGGGGGCTCCTACGAGCAGTACTTC. Translated: CASSQDLTGGSYEQYF.

This chain links TRBV7-9 with TRBJ2-1; D gene uncertain. Germline V gene sequence: CDR1 SEHNR, CDR2 FQNEAQ (reference sequence). The CDR3 runs to 13 residues. V was cut by 3 bases and J by 6 bases, with 9 bases left in between. CDR3 sequence reads: CASSFRRGNEQFF. The CDR3 coding sequence is TGTGCCAGCAGCTTTCGGAGAGGCAATGAGCAGTTCTTC.

This rearrangement joins TRBV5-4 to TRBJ1-2; D remains ambiguous. V was cut by 3 bases and J by 4 bases, with 13 bases left in between. The CDR3 spans 14 residues. CDR1 and CDR2 (germline): SGHNT, YYREEE (reference sequence). CDR3 sequence: CASSSGEGLYGYTF. As DNA, the CDR3 is TGTGCCAGCAGCTCCGGCGAGGGCCTCTATGGCTACACCTTC. The full variable domain, rest sourced from reference TRBV5-4 and TRBJ1-2, is ETGVTQSPTHLIKTRGQQVTLRCSSQSGHNTVSWYQQALGQGPQFIFQYYREEENGRGNFPPRFSGLQFPNYSSELNVNALELDDSALYLCASSSGEGLYGYTFGSGTRLTVV.

The chain is built from TRBV28 and TRBJ1-5; 7 positions match TRBD1. The CDR3 spans 13 residues. The ends lost 5 bases at V and 9 bases at J; junction bases unmatched: 7. Germline CDR1 is MDHEN and CDR2 is SYDVKM. CDR3 protein: CASSVTGFRPQHF. Written as DNA, the CDR3 is TGTGCCAGCAGTGTGACAGGGTTCCGGCCCCAGCATTTT. Full variable domain (rest looked up from reference TRBV28 and TRBJ1-5): DVKVTQSSRYLVKRTGEKVFLECVQDMDHENMFWYRQDPGLGLRLIYFSYDVKMKEKGDIPEGYSVSREKKERFSLILESASTNQTSMYLCASSVTGFRPQHFGDGTRLSIL.

There are a few counts of this clone. This rearrangement joins TRBV2 to TRBJ1-2, with a weak D call TRBD1 (5 bases). The CDR3 is made up of 13 amino acids. In germline, CDR1 is SNHLY, CDR2 FYNNEI. The V and J ends lost 3 bases and 5 bases respectively, with 10 bases between them. DNA for the CDR3: TGTGCCAGCAGTGATCTCGGGACTTATGGCTACACCTTC. Translation gives CASSDLGTYGYTF.

The rearrangement uses TRBV6-1 and TRBJ2-1; D remains ambiguous. CDR1 and CDR2 from the germline V gene are MNHNS and SASEGT. With 1 base removed from V and 0 bases from J, the gap between germline ends came to 10 bases. This CDR3 is built from 16 residues. DNA for the CDR3: TGTGCCAGCAGTGAAGGGCGGCTTAGCTCCTACAATGAGCAGTTCTTC. Its translation: CASSEGRLSSYNEQFF.

V gene TRBV28 combines with J gene TRBJ1-5; a weak D match, TRBD1 (5 bases). V was clipped by 6 bases and J by 2 bases, with 14 bases between them. The V gene's germline CDR1 is MDHEN and CDR2 SYDVKM. The CDR3 consists of 15 residues. CDR3 nucleotides: TGTGCCAGCAGGCGGGGCGGGGGGGGCAATCAGCCCCAGCATTTT. Protein product: CASRRGGGGNQPQHF.

This clone has a handful of counts. The chain combines TRBV7-2 with TRBJ2-3, with unresolved D. This CDR3 has 14 amino acids. V was cut by 3 bases and J by 1 base, with 8 bases left in between. Germline CDR1 SGHTA, CDR2 FQGNSA. CDR3 coding DNA: TGTGCCAGCAGCTTGTCACAACGCACAGATACGCAGTATTTT. Protein sequence: CASSLSQRTDTQYF.

The chain combines TRBV30 with TRBJ1-2; 10 bases line up with TRBD1. In germline, CDR1 is GTSNPN, CDR2 SVGIG (reference sequence). There are 14 residues in the CDR3. J gave up 6 bases and V 4 bases, and 8 bases lay outside the gene matches. The CDR3 reads CAWNRQGAGNGYTF. In DNA, the CDR3 is TGTGCCTGGAACCGACAGGGGGCGGGTAATGGCTACACCTTC. Full variable domain (missing parts from reference TRBV30 and TRBJ1-2): SQTIHQWPATLVQPVGSPLSLECTVEGTSNPNLYWYRQAAGRGLQLLFYSVGIGQISSEVPQNLSASRPQDRQFILSSKKLLLSDSGFYLCAWNRQGAGNGYTFGSGTRLTVV.

In regard to this clone: The same CDR3 also results from other DNA sequences found in this sample. V usage is TRBV5-1 and J usage is TRBJ1-2; D is undetermined. The CDR3 spans 13 residues. Between the trimmed V and J ends, which lost 1 base and 1 base, there was a span of 5 bases. CDR1 is SGHRS, CDR2 YFSETQ, per germline. CDR3 sequence reads: CASSLSGNYGYTF. CDR3 DNA: TGCGCCAGCAGCTTGTCGGGTAACTATGGCTACACCTTC. The whole variable domain, filled in from reference TRBV5-1 and TRBJ1-2, reads KAGVTQTPRYLIKTRGQQVTLSCSPISGHRSVSWYQQTPGQGLQFLFEYFSETQRNKGNFPGRFSGRQFSNSRSEMNVSTLELGDSALYLCASSLSGNYGYTFGSGTRLTVV.

The chain employs TRBV5-1 and TRBJ2-3, with TRBD1 matching 8 bases. Germline V gene data show CDR1 as SGHRS and CDR2 as YFSETQ. The CDR3 totals 15 residues. Losses at the gene ends were 6 bases for V and 0 bases for J; bases not matched to a gene: 6. This chain's CDR3 is CASTRTGLSTDTQYF. The CDR3 bases are TGCGCCAGCACCAGGACAGGGCTGAGCACAGATACGCAGTATTTT.

The chain has TRBV4-1 and TRBJ1-5; TRBD1 is a possible D gene (5 bases). The V and J ends lost 0 bases and 2 bases respectively, with 8 bases between them. The germline V gene encodes CDR1 MGHRA and CDR2 YSYEKL. The CDR3 has 15 amino acids. Here the CDR3 DNA reads TGCGCCAGCAGCCAAGAATTCAGGGGCAATCAGCCCCAGCATTTT. Translation gives CASSQEFRGNQPQHF.

CDR3 sequence reads: CASSQTGQQLTNEQYF. The CDR3 nucleotides read TGCGCCAGCAGCCAAACGGGACAGCAACTTACTAACGAGCAGTACTTC. The rearrangement links TRBV4-1 to TRBJ2-7; TRBD1 matches at 7 bases. The CDR3 sequence is 16 residues long. Trimming at V came to 2 bases and at J to 5 bases, leaving 12 bases not matched to a gene. CDR1 and CDR2 (germline): MGHRA, YSYEKL.

The chain uses TRBV28 and TRBJ2-7; 7 bases fit TRBD2. Germline lookup yields CDR1 MDHEN and CDR2 SYDVKM. With V trimmed by 4 bases and J by 4 bases, 7 bases remained unmatched. This CDR3 contains 14 residues. CDR3 region: CASSSPGLGYEQYF. DNA of the CDR3: TGTGCCAGCAGTTCGCCAGGACTAGGGTACGAGCAGTACTTC.

Note on this clone: The identical CDR3 is also encoded by other nucleotide sequences in the sample. The chain has TRBV28 and TRBJ2-7; TRBD1 agrees at 9 bases. Germline V gives CDR1 MDHEN, CDR2 SYDVKM. CDR3 length equals 14 residues. Germline trimming cut 4 bases from V and 4 bases from J; bases unmatched to any gene: 5. The CDR3 sequence is CASSSTGQGYEQYF. Here the CDR3 DNA reads TGTGCCAGCAGTTCGACTGGACAGGGGTACGAGCAGTACTTC.

The chain carries TRBV29-1 and TRBJ2-2; 10 positions agree with TRBD2. V was clipped by 1 base and J by 8 bases; unmatched bases: 10. Germline CDR1 SQVTM, CDR2 ANQGSEA. The CDR3 has 16 amino acids. The CDR3: CSVEGTSGPFRGELFF. The CDR3 nucleotides read TGCAGCGTTGAAGGGACTAGCGGTCCCTTTAGAGGGGAGCTGTTTTTT.